Given below is one T cell receptor (beta chain) in context. Germline V lookup: CDR1 SGHRS, CDR2 YFSETQ. Losses at the gene ends were 2 bases for V and 5 bases for J; bases not matched to a gene: 6. CDR3 size: 14 residues. The record originates from a study of blood T cell repertoires in COVID-19. As handled by the study authors: The authors estimated nucleated cell counts from reference gene primer amplification. Sequencing used immunoSEQ multiplex PCR; TCRdb keeps in-frame clones, though not all of them. The V and J calls and clone size were taken over from that table, and D and trimming were inferred from the DNA. The repertoire includes 190,000 or so clones, 87% of them detected once, and around 0.88% sits in the top ten.

The sample taken for sequencing was peripheral blood. This clonotype was obtained from a woman aged 18-30 years who had recovered from COVID-19. This chain uses TRBV5-1 with TRBJ2-7; 8 nucleotides match TRBD2. The CDR3 spells CASSFLGSGDEQYF. Written as DNA, the CDR3 is TGCGCCAGCAGCTTTTTGGGTAGCGGGGACGAGCAGTACTTC.